This T cell receptor (beta chain) was documented in a study of cytomegalovirus exposure and HLA in healthy donors. This PCR relied on a set of 60 Vbeta primers and 13 Jbeta primers. Generated by immunoSEQ multiplex PCR, the TCRdb table keeps only in-frame clones and is missing some. Here the sample spans about 120,000 clones, under 90% being singletons. Germline V gene data show CDR1 as LNHDA and CDR2 as SQIVND (reference sequence). This CDR3 has 14 residues. V lost 5 bases and J lost 3, with 11 bases in between. Sequenced: PBMCs. The J gene is TRBJ1-5, the V gene TRBV19; D is perhaps TRBD1 (6 bases). The TCR sequence derives from a female donor in good health and CMV-seropositive. CDR3 DNA sequence: TGTGCCAGTAGTGCAACAGGGTTCAATCAGCCCCAGCATTTT. Protein: CASSATGFNQPQHF.